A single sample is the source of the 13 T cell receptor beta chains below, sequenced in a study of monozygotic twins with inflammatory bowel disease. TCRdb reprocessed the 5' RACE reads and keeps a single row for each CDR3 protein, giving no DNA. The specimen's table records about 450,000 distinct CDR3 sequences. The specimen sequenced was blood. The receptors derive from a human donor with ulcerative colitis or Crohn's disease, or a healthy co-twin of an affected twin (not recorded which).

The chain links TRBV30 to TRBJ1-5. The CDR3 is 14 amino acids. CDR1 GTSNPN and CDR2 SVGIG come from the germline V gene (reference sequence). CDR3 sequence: CAWSGVAVNQPQHF.

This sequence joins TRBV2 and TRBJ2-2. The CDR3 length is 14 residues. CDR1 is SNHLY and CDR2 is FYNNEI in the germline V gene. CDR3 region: CASSERSRTGELFF.

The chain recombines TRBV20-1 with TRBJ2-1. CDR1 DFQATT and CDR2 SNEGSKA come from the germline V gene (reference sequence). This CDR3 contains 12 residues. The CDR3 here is CSARGRWNEQFF.

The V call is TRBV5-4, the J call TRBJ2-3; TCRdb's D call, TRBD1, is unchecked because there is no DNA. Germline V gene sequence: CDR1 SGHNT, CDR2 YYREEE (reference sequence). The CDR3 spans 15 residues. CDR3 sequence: CASSSLEASTDTQYF. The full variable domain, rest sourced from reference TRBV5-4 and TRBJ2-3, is ETGVTQSPTHLIKTRGQQVTLRCSSQSGHNTVSWYQQALGQGPQFIFQYYREEENGRGNFPPRFSGLQFPNYSSELNVNALELDDSALYLCASSSLEASTDTQYFGPGTRLTVL.

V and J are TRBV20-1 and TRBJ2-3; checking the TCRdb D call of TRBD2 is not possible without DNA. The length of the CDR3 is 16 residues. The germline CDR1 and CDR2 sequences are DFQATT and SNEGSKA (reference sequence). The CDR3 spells CSAPETSGGITDTQYF.

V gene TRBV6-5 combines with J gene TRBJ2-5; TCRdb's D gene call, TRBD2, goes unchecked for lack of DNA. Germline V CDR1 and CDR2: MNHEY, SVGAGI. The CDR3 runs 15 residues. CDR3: CASRVTSGRVETQYF.

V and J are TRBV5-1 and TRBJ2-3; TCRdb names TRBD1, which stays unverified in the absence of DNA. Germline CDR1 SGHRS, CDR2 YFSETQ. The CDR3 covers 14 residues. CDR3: CASSLEGLLDTQYF.

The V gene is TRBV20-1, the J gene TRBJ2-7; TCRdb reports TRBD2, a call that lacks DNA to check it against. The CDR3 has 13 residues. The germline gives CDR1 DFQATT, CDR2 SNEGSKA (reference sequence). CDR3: CSVIAGTGYEQYF.

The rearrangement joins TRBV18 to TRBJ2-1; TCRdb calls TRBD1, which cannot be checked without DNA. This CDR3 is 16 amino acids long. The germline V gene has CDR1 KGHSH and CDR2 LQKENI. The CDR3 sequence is CASSRSPGTGGNEQFF.

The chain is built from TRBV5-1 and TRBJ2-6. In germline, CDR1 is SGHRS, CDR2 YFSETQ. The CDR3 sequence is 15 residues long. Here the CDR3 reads CASSLEGAGANVLTF.

CDR3 sequence: CASRTSGRSYEQYF. This sequence joins TRBV6-2 or TRBV6-3 and TRBJ2-7; the TCRdb call, TRBD1, lacks DNA for checking. Germline CDR1 is MNHEY and CDR2 is SVGEGT. The CDR3 is made up of 14 amino acids.

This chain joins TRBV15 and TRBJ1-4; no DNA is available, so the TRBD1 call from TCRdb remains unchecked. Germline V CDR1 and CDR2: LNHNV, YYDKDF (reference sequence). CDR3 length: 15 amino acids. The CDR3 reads CATSTADRGVEKLFF.

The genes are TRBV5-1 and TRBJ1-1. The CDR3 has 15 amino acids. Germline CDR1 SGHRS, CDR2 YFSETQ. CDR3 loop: CASSFSRLGNTEAFF.